This T cell receptor (beta chain) was observed in a study of technical replicates of blood from a few donors. Produced via immunoSEQ multiplex PCR; TCRdb's table is partial and in-frame only. The sample holds about 59,000 clones, 97% seen once. About this clone itself: Compared with germline, one end of the junction differs, possibly owing to a read error.

The CDR3 extends over 12 amino acids. CDR1 LNHDA and CDR2 SQIVND come from the germline V gene (reference sequence). This sequence was found in a human donor in good health. The chain combines TRBV19 with TRBJ1-2; 7 bases match TRBD1. Sample: T cells isolated from PBMCs. CDR3 DNA: TGTGCCAGTAGTAATCCGGGACAGACACTTGCCTTC. This codes for CASSNPGQTLAF.